This T cell receptor (beta chain) was retrieved from a study of CD8 T cells in ankylosing spondylitis. V lost 5 bases and J lost 1, with 6 bases in between. Looked up from germline, CDR1 is MNHEY and CDR2 is SVGEGT. The CDR3 is made up of 13 amino acids. Findings and limits, study-wide: About 8 highly homologous variants made up a TCR beta motif that seemed to typify ankylosing spondylitis blood.

This clonotype has ten or more counts. Its antigen is still unknown. In TCRdb, the 5' RACE reads were re-called with MiXCR into one record per CDR3 protein. The table records hundreds of thousands of distinct CDR3 sequences, approximately 12% of them present only once. The chain combines TRBV6-2 or TRBV6-3 with TRBJ2-1, with no clear D. The specimen sequenced was blood, either unsorted or a sorted T cell fraction (not recorded which). The origin of this receptor is a male donor with ankylosing spondylitis. The CDR3 loop is CASSGDSYNEQFF. The CDR3 coding sequence is TGTGCCAGCAGTGGTGATTCCTACAATGAGCAGTTCTTC.